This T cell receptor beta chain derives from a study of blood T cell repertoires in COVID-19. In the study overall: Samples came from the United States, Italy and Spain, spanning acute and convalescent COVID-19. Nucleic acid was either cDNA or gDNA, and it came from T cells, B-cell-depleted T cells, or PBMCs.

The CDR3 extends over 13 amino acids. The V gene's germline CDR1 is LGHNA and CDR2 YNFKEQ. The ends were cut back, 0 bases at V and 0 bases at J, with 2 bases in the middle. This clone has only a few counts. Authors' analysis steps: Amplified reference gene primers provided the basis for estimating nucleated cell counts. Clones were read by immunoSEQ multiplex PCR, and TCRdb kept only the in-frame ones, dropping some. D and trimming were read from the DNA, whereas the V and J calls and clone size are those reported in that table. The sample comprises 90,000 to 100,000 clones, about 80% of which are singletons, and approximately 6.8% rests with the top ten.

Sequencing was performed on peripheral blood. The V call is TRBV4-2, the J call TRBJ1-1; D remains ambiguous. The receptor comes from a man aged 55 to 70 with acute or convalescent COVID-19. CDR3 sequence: CASSQDMNTEAFF. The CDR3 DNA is TGTGCCAGCAGCCAAGACATGAACACTGAAGCTTTCTTT.